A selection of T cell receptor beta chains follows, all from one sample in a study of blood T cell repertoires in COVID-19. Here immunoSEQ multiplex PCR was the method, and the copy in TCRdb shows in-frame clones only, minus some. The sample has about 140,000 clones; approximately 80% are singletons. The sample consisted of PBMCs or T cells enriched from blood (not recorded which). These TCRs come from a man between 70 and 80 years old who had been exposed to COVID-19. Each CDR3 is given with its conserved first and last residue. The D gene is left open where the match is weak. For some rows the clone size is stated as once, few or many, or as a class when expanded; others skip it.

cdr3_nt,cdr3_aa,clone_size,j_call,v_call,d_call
TGTGCTAGTGGTCCCCCGCAGGGGGGCTACGAGCAGTACTTC,CASGPPQGGYEQYF,NA,TRBJ2-7,TRBV12-5,NA
TGTGCCAGCTCACTAAACCACAGGGATTCCCCCCTCCACTTT,CASSLNHRDSPLHF,NA,TRBJ1-6,TRBV18,NA
TGTGCCAGCAGTGAATACGGCAGGGGATTGGCCTATAATTCACCCCTCCACTTT,CASSEYGRGLAYNSPLHF,NA,TRBJ1-6,TRBV25-1,NA
TGTGCCAGCAGGGGACTAGCGGGGGCTCACCAGTTCTTC,CASRGLAGAHQFF,NA,TRBJ2-1,TRBV12-3/TRBV12-4,TRBD2
TGTGCCAGCAGCTACGGGACAGGGGGCGCATACGAGCAGTACTTC,CASSYGTGGAYEQYF,NA,TRBJ2-7,TRBV5-4,TRBD1
TGTGCCAGCAGTTCTGCTAGCAGCCGGGATACAGATACGCAGTATTTT,CASSSASSRDTDTQYF,NA,TRBJ2-3,TRBV28,NA
TGTGCCAGCTCCAGTTCTGTCGGGATCCGGGGCTACACCTTC,CASSSSVGIRGYTF,NA,TRBJ1-2,TRBV28,NA
TGTGCCAGCAGACCGATAACTCGAGAAAAACTGTTTTTT,CASRPITREKLFF,NA,TRBJ1-4,TRBV27,NA
TGTGCCAGCAGCTCCCACAGGGGGAGGTCGGGAAAACTGTTTTTT,CASSSHRGRSGKLFF,NA,TRBJ1-4,TRBV7-9,TRBD1
TGTGCCAGCAGCTTAGCCCAGGGGGCTAATGAAAAACTGTTTTTT,CASSLAQGANEKLFF,NA,TRBJ1-4,TRBV7-9,TRBD1
TGTGCCAGCAGTGAACGGGGCAGGGGCTATGGCTACACCTTC,CASSERGRGYGYTF,NA,TRBJ1-2,TRBV2,NA
TGTGCCAGCAGCTTAGGGCCCGGCGGGGGAAACACCGGGGAGCTGTTTTTT,CASSLGPGGGNTGELFF,NA,TRBJ2-2,TRBV7-7,TRBD2
TGTGCCAGCTCACCATCGGCAGGGATGAACACTGAAGCTTTCTTT,CASSPSAGMNTEAFF,NA,TRBJ1-1,TRBV18,NA
TGCGCCAGCAGCCAAGATGGCCAGACCGGGGAGCTGTTTTTT,CASSQDGQTGELFF,NA,TRBJ2-2,TRBV4-3,NA
TGTGCCATAAGGACTAGCGGGAGTATATACAATGAGCAGTTCTTC,CAIRTSGSIYNEQFF,NA,TRBJ2-1,TRBV10-3,TRBD2
TGTGCCAGCAGCGGGGCATGGACAGGCGACACCGGGGAGCTGTTTTTT,CASSGAWTGDTGELFF,few,TRBJ2-2,TRBV7-6,TRBD1
TGTGCCAGCAGTTTAGGAACGGGGAGTTTTGGCTACACCTTC,CASSLGTGSFGYTF,few,TRBJ1-2,TRBV28,NA
TGTGCCAGCAGCAAGGACTGGCAAGAGACCCAGTACTTC,CASSKDWQETQYF,NA,TRBJ2-5,TRBV11-3,NA
TGTGCCAGCAGCTTAGGGCAGGGCTACCCTAACTATGGCTACACCTTC,CASSLGQGYPNYGYTF,NA,TRBJ1-2,TRBV7-2,NA
TGTGCCAGCACCCTGGGGACTAGCGGCGAGCAGTACTTC,CASTLGTSGEQYF,NA,TRBJ2-7,TRBV28,TRBD2
TGTGCCAGCTCACTCTCAAGGACTACTTCCTACGAGCAGTACTTC,CASSLSRTTSYEQYF,NA,TRBJ2-7,TRBV18,NA
TGTGCCAGCAGTGCCGACAGGGGCTACGAGCAGTACTTC,CASSADRGYEQYF,NA,TRBJ2-7,TRBV5-6,TRBD1
TGTGCCAGCAGTAGCGGACAGCGTCTTGACTATGGCTACACCTTC,CASSSGQRLDYGYTF,few,TRBJ1-2,TRBV6-2/TRBV6-3,NA
TGTGCCCTTCGTCAGGGGGTCTATAATTCACCCCTCCACTTT,CALRQGVYNSPLHF,NA,TRBJ1-6,TRBV30,TRBD1
TGTGCCAGCAGTTACTCGAGGGCGGGGGAGACCCAGTACTTC,CASSYSRAGETQYF,once,TRBJ2-5,TRBV6-5,NA
TGTGCCAGTAGTATAAAAGGGGGCTATGGCTACACCTTC,CASSIKGGYGYTF,NA,TRBJ1-2,TRBV19,NA
TGTGCCAGCAGGCGACAGGCAGCCTACGAGCAGTACTTC,CASRRQAAYEQYF,NA,TRBJ2-7,TRBV7-9,NA
TGTGCCAGCAGGGCGACAGTGACTGGAAACACCATATATTTT,CASRATVTGNTIYF,NA,TRBJ1-3,TRBV2,NA
TGTGCCAGCAGCGATACAGGGTTAGGTAATTCACCCCTCCACTTT,CASSDTGLGNSPLHF,NA,TRBJ1-6,TRBV7-9,NA